Below are 2 T cell receptor beta chains sequenced from a single sample in a study of HIV-infected patients and healthy controls. Follow-up blood was drawn about 14 weeks, roughly three months, after antiretroviral therapy began. The repertoire came from unfractionated whole blood and reflected all unsorted peripheral T cells. Around 500 ng RNA was reverse transcribed with alpha and beta constant-region primers. Separate chain-specific third strand synthesis with multiplexing indices produced the alpha and beta libraries. A single record per CDR3 protein comes from TCRdb applying MiXCR to the 5' RACE reads. This table holds about 14,000 distinct CDR3 sequences, approximately 12% found once. Material: blood, obtained during antiretroviral therapy. These receptors were obtained from an adult with HIV infection. The donor label of this sample is uncertain.

At least ten counts were recorded for this clonotype. The chain combines TRBV7-3 with TRBJ2-3; D unresolved. The CDR3 spans 14 residues. From germline, CDR1 is SGHTA and CDR2 FQGTGA. Trimming stripped 5 bases from V and 1 base from J, with 10 bases between. This CDR3 reads CASSPLPGTDTQYF. For the CDR3, the DNA is TGTGCCAGCAGCCCTCTCCCTGGCACAGATACGCAGTATTTT.

This clonotype was counted a few times. The chain couples TRBV5-1 to TRBJ2-1; 8 nucleotides match TRBD2. This CDR3 has 15 residues. Trimming took 4 bases from V and 0 from J; bases not matched to a gene: 3. Germline lookup yields CDR1 SGHRS and CDR2 YFSETQ. CDR3: CASSPTSASYNEQFF. CDR3 coding DNA: TGCGCCAGCAGCCCGACTAGCGCCTCCTACAATGAGCAGTTCTTC.